This TCR beta chain was sequenced for a study of blood T cell repertoires in COVID-19. The CDR3 has 16 residues. Germline V lookup: CDR1 SGHVS, CDR2 FQNEAQ. J was trimmed by 7 bases and V by 1 base; bases with no gene match: 12. Two negative PCRs, clearance, or symptom resolution characterized the recovered Cohort 3 donors. The data were produced by immunoSEQ multiplex PCR, yet TCRdb's version contains in-frame clones alone and is incomplete. The sample lists approximately 200,000 clones; approximately 81% were seen once. The TCR sequence derives from a man in his forties or fifties who had recovered from COVID-19. The specimen was PBMCs or T cells enriched from blood (not recorded which). The rearrangement joins TRBV7-8 to TRBJ1-1; 7 bases map to TRBD1. The CDR3 nucleotides are TGTGCCAGCAGCTTAGTGTTAGCAGGGGGATTGGGTGAAGCTTTCTTT. Protein sequence: CASSLVLAGGLGEAFF. Full variable domain (rest looked up from reference TRBV7-8 and TRBJ1-1): GAGVSQSPRYKVAKRGQDVALRCDPISGHVSLFWYQQALGQGPEFLTYFQNEAQLDKSGLPSDRFFAERPEGSVSTLKIQRTQQEDSAVYLCASSLVLAGGLGEAFFGQGTRLTVV.